The sample holds a few counts of the clone carrying this TCR beta chain. Antigen unknown. TCRdb processed the reads anew with MiXCR; each CDR3 protein has one entry. The sample includes fewer than 950,000 distinct CDR3 sequences, approximately 32% of them seen just once. This sample stems from a study of T cell repertoires in cytomegalovirus infection. About the study: Selected CMV epitopes included recently identified HLA-C-restricted ones as well as well-studied HLA-B-restricted ones. Both CMV infection and a matching HLA type were indicated by public TCR beta signatures. Whole-study findings and limits: It was HLA-C-restricted CMV-specific TCR beta clonotypes that dominated the response ex vivo.

The CDR3 length is 17 residues. Trimming removed 3 bases from V and 3 bases from J, with 17 bases in between. CDR1 LNHDA and CDR2 SQIVND come from the germline V gene (reference sequence). The input for sequencing was cultured CD8+ T cells from PBMCs, taken from culture after CMV antigen stimulation. The TCR was taken from a human donor in good health (CMV status not recorded). Some clones in this sample may be carry-over from other donors' samples. The chain employs TRBV19 and TRBJ1-4; D gene ambiguous. The CDR3 region is CASSIDTVEAANEKLFF. In nucleotides, the CDR3 is TGTGCCAGTAGTATTGACACGGTAGAAGCGGCTAATGAAAAACTGTTTTTT.